Listed below are T cell receptor beta chains from one sample, sequenced in a study of technical replicates of blood from several donors. Profiled with immunoSEQ multiplex PCR; TCRdb holds only in-frame clones, not every one. Altogether more than 75,000 clones are present, around 90% being singletons, with the ten largest covering about 0.26%. The sample comprised T cells isolated from PBMCs. All receptors derive from a human donor in good health. CDR3s include the opening cysteine and the closing phenylalanine or tryptophan. D genes are given only for firm matches. Rows may omit the clone size; those that give it use once, few, many or a size class.

size,V,D,J,DNA,CDR3
-,TRBV19,-,TRBJ2-3,TGTGCCATTCTAGACCCCACAGGGCCAGATACGCAGTATTTT,CAILDPTGPDTQYF
-,TRBV19,TRBD1,TRBJ1-3,TGTGCCAGTATCCCCGGACAGGGGGCAGACACCATATATTTT,CASIPGQGADTIYF
-,TRBV11-3,TRBD2,TRBJ2-1,TGTGCCAGCAGCCCTCACAGTTCCGGCTTAGGGAGGGATGAGCAGTTCTTC,CASSPHSSGLGRDEQFF
-,TRBV6-1,TRBD1,TRBJ2-5,TGTGCCAGCAGTGAATATCGGGACAGGGTCCTAGGAGAGACCCAGTACTTC,CASSEYRDRVLGETQYF
-,TRBV25-1,TRBD2,TRBJ2-5,TGTGCCAGCACTGGGGTAGCGGGCATAAAGAATGGTAGAGAGACCCAGTACTTC,CASTGVAGIKNGRETQYF
-,TRBV10-3,TRBD1,TRBJ1-1,TGTGCCTCCCTTTCCGACAGGGTTAACACTGAAGCTTTCTTT,CASLSDRVNTEAFF
-,TRBV4-1,-,TRBJ1-5,TGCGCCAGCAGCACAATAGGGACAAAAGAACAAATATATAGCAATCAGCCCCAGCATTTT,CASSTIGTKEQIYSNQPQHF
-,TRBV29-1,-,TRBJ1-4,TGCAGCGTTGAAGGCGGGGCAACTAATGAAAAACTGTTTTTT,CSVEGGATNEKLFF
once,TRBV11-2,TRBD1,TRBJ2-2,TGTGCCAGCAGCACTTTCCACGTCCGCGGACAGGGGAGCACCGGGGAGCTGTTTTTT,CASSTFHVRGQGSTGELFF
-,TRBV10-2,TRBD1,TRBJ1-1,TGCGCCAGCTCACAGGGGTCGTGGACTGAAGCTTTCTTT,CASSQGSWTEAFF
-,TRBV6-5,-,TRBJ1-5,TGTGCCAGCAGTTACGGACACAATCAGCCCCAGCATTTT,CASSYGHNQPQHF
-,TRBV19,TRBD2,TRBJ2-7,TGTGCCAGTAGCCCTAGCGGGAGCTACGAGCAGTACTTC,CASSPSGSYEQYF
-,TRBV5-5,-,TRBJ1-2,TGTGCCAGCAGAGCCTCCGGACAGCCCCGGGCTAACTATGGCTACACCTTC,CASRASGQPRANYGYTF
-,TRBV20-1,-,TRBJ2-3,TGCAGTGTCCCGACAGATACGCAGTATTTT,CSVPTDTQYF
-,TRBV7-9,-,TRBJ1-6,TGTGCCAGCAGCTTTCTTGGACCTCTCGGAGGTTCACCCCTCCACTTT,CASSFLGPLGGSPLHF
once,TRBV19,-,TRBJ2-1,TGTGCCAGTAGTAGGGCAGGTCCTCTGTATGAGCAGTTCTTC,CASSRAGPLYEQFF
-,TRBV10-2,-,TRBJ1-3,TGCGCCAGCAGTGCAACAGGGTATGGAAACACCATATATTTT,CASSATGYGNTIYF
-,TRBV5-1,TRBD1,TRBJ1-2,TGCGCCAGCAGCTTGGGACAGGGCGGGGACGGCTACACCTTC,CASSLGQGGDGYTF
-,TRBV6-5,TRBD1,TRBJ2-2,TGTGCCAGCAGGGGCACTCCGACAGGGTTCGGGGAGCTGTTTTTT,CASRGTPTGFGELFF
-,TRBV5-1,TRBD2,TRBJ2-5,TGCGCCAGCAGCTCGGGGACTAGCGGGACGGGGGAGACCCAGTACTTC,CASSSGTSGTGETQYF
-,TRBV18,-,TRBJ2-1,TGTGCCAGCTCACCACCGGCGGTTACAAGCTCCTACAATGAGCAGTTCTTC,CASSPPAVTSSYNEQFF
once,TRBV7-9,-,TRBJ2-7,TGTGCCAGCAGCTTAGGACAGGCGATTGGCTACGAGCAGTACTTC,CASSLGQAIGYEQYF
-,TRBV1,-,TRBJ2-5,TGCACCAGCAGCCAAGAGTCCACTCTCGGCGGAGAGACCCAGTACTTC,CTSSQESTLGGETQYF
once,TRBV4-1,TRBD2,TRBJ2-2,TGCGCCAGCAGCCAAGTGGCTAGCGGGAGAGCCGGGGAGCTGTTTTTT,CASSQVASGRAGELFF
-,TRBV4-1,-,TRBJ1-1,TGCGCCAGCAGCCAAGATGCGGGAGGGAACACTGAAGCTTTCTTT,CASSQDAGGNTEAFF
-,TRBV6-5,TRBD1,TRBJ1-3,TGTGCCAGCAGTTACTCGTGGACAGGTGTTGGAAACACCATATATTTT,CASSYSWTGVGNTIYF
-,TRBV11-3,-,TRBJ2-3,TGTGCCAGCAGCTTAGGGAGGGCGCACACAGATACGCAGTATTTT,CASSLGRAHTDTQYF
-,TRBV7-9,TRBD2,TRBJ2-1,TGTGCCAGCAGCTTCCGCGGGACTAGCGGGTACAATGAGCAGTTCTTC,CASSFRGTSGYNEQFF
-,TRBV19,-,TRBJ2-1,TGTGCCAGTAGACTGAACAATGAGCAGTTCTTC,CASRLNNEQFF
-,TRBV2,-,TRBJ1-2,TGTGCCAGTGGGTTTCATACGGACAAGGGTGACTATGGCTACACCTTC,CASGFHTDKGDYGYTF
once,TRBV5-6,TRBD1,TRBJ1-6,TGTGCCAGCAGCTTGTTAACAGGGGTTTCACCCCTCCACTTT,CASSLLTGVSPLHF